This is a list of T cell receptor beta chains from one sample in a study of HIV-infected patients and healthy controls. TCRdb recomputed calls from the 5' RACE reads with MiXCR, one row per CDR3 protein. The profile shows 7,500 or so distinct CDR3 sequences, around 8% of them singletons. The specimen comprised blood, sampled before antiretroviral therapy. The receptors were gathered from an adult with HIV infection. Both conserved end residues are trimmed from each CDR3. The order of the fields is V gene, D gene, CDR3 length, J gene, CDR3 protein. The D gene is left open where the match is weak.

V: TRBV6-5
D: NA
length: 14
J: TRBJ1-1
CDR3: ASSYVGSVGVTEAF

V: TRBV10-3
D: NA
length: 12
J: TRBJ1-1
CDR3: AISGGASGTEAF

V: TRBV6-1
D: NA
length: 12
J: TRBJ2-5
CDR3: ASSEGWREETQY

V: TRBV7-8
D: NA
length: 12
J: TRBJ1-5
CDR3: ASSSQRSIQPQH

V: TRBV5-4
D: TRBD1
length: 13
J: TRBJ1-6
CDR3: ASSPGTGGNSPLH

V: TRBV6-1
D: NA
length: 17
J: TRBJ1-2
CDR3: ASTLWTVGLVPTGYGYT

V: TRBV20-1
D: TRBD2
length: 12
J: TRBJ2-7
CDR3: SASDSGRRYEQY

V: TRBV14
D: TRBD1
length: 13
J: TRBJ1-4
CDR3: ASSQRTGGDEKLF

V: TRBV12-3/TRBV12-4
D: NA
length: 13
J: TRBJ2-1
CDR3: ASHKHQSSYNEQF

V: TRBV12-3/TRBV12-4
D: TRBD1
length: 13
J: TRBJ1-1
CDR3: ASSLTGIKNTEAF

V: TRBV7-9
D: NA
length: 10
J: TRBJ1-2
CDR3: ASSPDIYGYT

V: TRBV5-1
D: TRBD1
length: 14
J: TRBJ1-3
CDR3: ASSFSGQGSGNTIY

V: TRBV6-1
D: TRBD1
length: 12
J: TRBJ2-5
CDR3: ASSTTGGGETQY

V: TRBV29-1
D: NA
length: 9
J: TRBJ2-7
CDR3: SVRRGHEQY

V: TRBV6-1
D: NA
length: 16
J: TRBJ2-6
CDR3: ASRVWAVAHSGANVLT

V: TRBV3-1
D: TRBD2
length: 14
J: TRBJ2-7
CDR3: ASSFRLAGGRYEQY

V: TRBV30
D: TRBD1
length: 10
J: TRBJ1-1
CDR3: AWRTGGLEAF

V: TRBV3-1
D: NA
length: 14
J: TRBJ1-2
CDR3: ASSQESTLEFYGYT